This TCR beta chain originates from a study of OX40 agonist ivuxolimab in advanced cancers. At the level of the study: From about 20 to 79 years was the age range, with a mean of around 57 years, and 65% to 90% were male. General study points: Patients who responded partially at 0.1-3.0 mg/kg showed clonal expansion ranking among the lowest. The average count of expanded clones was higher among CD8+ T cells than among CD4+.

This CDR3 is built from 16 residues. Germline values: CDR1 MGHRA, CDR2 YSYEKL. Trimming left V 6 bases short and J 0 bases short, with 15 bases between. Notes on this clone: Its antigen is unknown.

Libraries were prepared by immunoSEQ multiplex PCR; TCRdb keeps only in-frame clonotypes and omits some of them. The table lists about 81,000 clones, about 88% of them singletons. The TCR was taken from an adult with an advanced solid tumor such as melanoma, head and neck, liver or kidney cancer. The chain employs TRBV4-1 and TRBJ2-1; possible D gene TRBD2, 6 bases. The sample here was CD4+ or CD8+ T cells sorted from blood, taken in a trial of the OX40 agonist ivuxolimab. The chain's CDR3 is CASRTSGLSSYNEQFF. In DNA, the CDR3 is TGCGCCAGCAGGACTAGTGGGTTGAGCTCCTACAATGAGCAGTTCTTC.